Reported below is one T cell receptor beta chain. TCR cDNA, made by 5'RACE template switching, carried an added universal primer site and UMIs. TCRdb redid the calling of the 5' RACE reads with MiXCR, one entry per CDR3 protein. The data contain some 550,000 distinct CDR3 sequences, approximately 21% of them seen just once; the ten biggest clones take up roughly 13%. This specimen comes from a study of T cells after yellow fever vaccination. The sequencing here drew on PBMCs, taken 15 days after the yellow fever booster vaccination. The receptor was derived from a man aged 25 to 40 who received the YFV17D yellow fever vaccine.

The DNA of the CDR3 is TGTGCCAGCAGTCAGGACAGGCTCTCTGGGGCCAACGTCCTGACTTTC. Translation gives CASSQDRLSGANVLTF. The gene calls are TRBV6-1 and TRBJ2-6; TRBD1 aligns across 7 bases. Trimming removed 5 bases from V and 0 bases from J; junction bases left unmatched: 4. The germline CDR1 and CDR2 sequences are MNHNS and SASEGT. The CDR3 sequence is 16 residues long.